This TCR beta chain originates from a study of Graves' ophthalmopathy and Graves' hyperthyroidism. Broader study findings: Built on 13 signatures, a model told ophthalmopathy apart from stable hyperthyroidism with 85% to 90% sensitivity and almost 84% specificity.

This clonotype occurred many times. What it binds is unknown. Amplifying from RNA transcripts, the study obtained TCR beta CDR3 regions. First-round RT-PCR used HTBI primers; second-round multiplex PCR followed. One entry per CDR3 protein results from TCRdb running MiXCR on the multiplex PCR reads. The sample records hundreds of thousands of distinct CDR3 sequences, 20% to 25% being singletons. Trimming removed 6 bases from V and 0 bases from J, with 14 bases in between. This CDR3 spans 16 amino acids. The germline V gene has CDR1 MNHNS and CDR2 SASEGT. Fresh peripheral blood, roughly 10 ml, was the PBMC source.

Sequencing was done on a sample of peripheral blood. The rearrangement joins TRBV6-1 to TRBJ2-2; the D gene is possibly TRBD2 (6 bases). This clonotype was obtained from a woman between 18 and 30 years old with stable Graves' hyperthyroidism. The CDR3 loop is CASRRGDFPNTGELFF. Written as DNA, the CDR3 is TGTGCCAGCAGGCGGGGAGACTTCCCGAACACCGGGGAGCTGTTTTTT.